This paragraph reports one T cell receptor beta chain. The target antigen is unknown. Some clones are missing from TCRdb's copy, which holds only in-frame ones; the method was immunoSEQ multiplex PCR. The table includes tens of thousands of clones, about nine tenths detected once. These data are taken from a study of T cells in localized non-small cell lung cancer. Findings of the study overall: Adjacent uninvolved lung tissue had the highest T cell clonality, exceeding tumor. Adjacent lung was found to contain a median about 50 of the top 100 tumor clones.

Trimming took 4 bases from V and 1 from J, leaving 10 bases between them. The germline CDR1 and CDR2 sequences are KGHSH and LQKENI. The CDR3 loop spans 14 amino acids. The clonotype originates from a male donor older than 55 with stage II lung adenocarcinoma. The rearrangement joins TRBV18 to TRBJ1-1; no reliable D call. The sequences come from peripheral blood mononuclear cells, collected before any cancer treatment. Here the CDR3 DNA reads TGTGCCAGCTCACAAGGCCAGTCGAACACTGAAGCTTTCTTT. Translated, it gives CASSQGQSNTEAFF.